These T cell receptor beta chains were read from a single sample in a study of blood T cell repertoires in COVID-19. Method: immunoSEQ multiplex PCR; TCRdb's copy keeps in-frame clones and lacks some. The top ten hold approximately 6% of the sample, which has about 130,000 clones, around 76% seen once. Sequencing was carried out using peripheral blood. These receptors were taken from a man older than 75 with COVID-19, enrolled during active disease. Both conserved end residues are part of each CDR3. A D gene is named only where the DNA matches it firmly. Clone size is stated in some rows and not others, as once, few, many or a class when expanded.

J gene: TRBJ2-5
D gene: TRBD2
clone size: few
V gene: TRBV7-2
CDR3 DNA: TGTGCCAGCAGCCCTTTAGCGGGAGTCCCAGAGACCCAGTACTTC
CDR3 protein: CASSPLAGVPETQYF

J gene: TRBJ2-1
D gene: NA
clone size: NA
V gene: TRBV6-5
CDR3 DNA: TGTGCCAGCAGTCTAAGAGGAGGGTTGGATGAGCAGTTCTTC
CDR3 protein: CASSLRGGLDEQFF

J gene: TRBJ2-5
D gene: NA
clone size: once
V gene: TRBV11-2
CDR3 DNA: TGTGCCAGCAGCTTAGGTTCAGGGGTTGAGACCCAGTACTTC
CDR3 protein: CASSLGSGVETQYF

J gene: TRBJ1-3
D gene: NA
clone size: NA
V gene: TRBV4-2
CDR3 DNA: TGTGCCAGTTTAGACAGCCTAAACACCATATATTTT
CDR3 protein: CASLDSLNTIYF

J gene: TRBJ2-1
D gene: NA
clone size: NA
V gene: TRBV4-3
CDR3 DNA: TGCGCCAGCAGCCATCCCGGACAAGCCTACAATGAGCAGTTCTTC
CDR3 protein: CASSHPGQAYNEQFF

J gene: TRBJ2-3
D gene: NA
clone size: NA
V gene: TRBV18
CDR3 DNA: TGTGCCAGCTCACCACTCGGTGGTGCAGATACGCAGTATTTT
CDR3 protein: CASSPLGGADTQYF

J gene: TRBJ2-1
D gene: TRBD1
clone size: NA
V gene: TRBV7-8
CDR3 DNA: TGTGCCAGCAGGCCCCGCCCTCGGACAGGGTACAATGAGCAGTTCTTC
CDR3 protein: CASRPRPRTGYNEQFF

J gene: TRBJ2-3
D gene: NA
clone size: few
V gene: TRBV30
CDR3 DNA: TGTGCCTGGAGTGTACTGACAGATACGCAGTATTTT
CDR3 protein: CAWSVLTDTQYF

J gene: TRBJ2-7
D gene: TRBD2
clone size: few
V gene: TRBV5-4
CDR3 DNA: TGTGCCAGCAGCTCGGACCCTAGCGGTATCTACGAGCAGTACTTC
CDR3 protein: CASSSDPSGIYEQYF

J gene: TRBJ2-2
D gene: TRBD2
clone size: NA
V gene: TRBV7-9
CDR3 DNA: TGTGCCAGCACCCTAGCGGCCGGGGAGCTGTTTTTT
CDR3 protein: CASTLAAGELFF

J gene: TRBJ2-7
D gene: NA
clone size: many
V gene: TRBV2
CDR3 DNA: TGTGCCAGCTGGACAGATTTAGATCCCGAGCAGTACTTC
CDR3 protein: CASWTDLDPEQYF

J gene: TRBJ2-1
D gene: TRBD2
clone size: NA
V gene: TRBV19
CDR3 DNA: TGTGCCAGTAGTTCAACTAGCGGGGTACGCGATGAGCAGTTCTTC
CDR3 protein: CASSSTSGVRDEQFF

J gene: TRBJ2-7
D gene: TRBD1
clone size: NA
V gene: TRBV28
CDR3 DNA: TGTGCCAGCAGTTTAAACAGGGGTATTTACGAGCAGTACTTC
CDR3 protein: CASSLNRGIYEQYF

J gene: TRBJ1-2
D gene: TRBD1
clone size: NA
V gene: TRBV6-6
CDR3 DNA: TGTGCCAGCAGTTTGAGGACAGGCCGTGGGGATGGCTACACCTTC
CDR3 protein: CASSLRTGRGDGYTF

J gene: TRBJ1-1
D gene: TRBD1
clone size: NA
V gene: TRBV7-2
CDR3 DNA: TGTGCCAGCAGCCTCGACAGGGTTGAAGCTTTCTTT
CDR3 protein: CASSLDRVEAFF

J gene: TRBJ2-1
D gene: TRBD2
clone size: NA
V gene: TRBV2
CDR3 DNA: TGTGCCAGCACTTTACTAGCGGGAGGGGGCAATGAGCAGTTCTTC
CDR3 protein: CASTLLAGGGNEQFF

J gene: TRBJ2-1
D gene: TRBD2
clone size: NA
V gene: TRBV5-1
CDR3 DNA: TGCGCCAGCAGCCCTTTAGCGGGAGGCTTTATCAATGAGCAGTTCTTC
CDR3 protein: CASSPLAGGFINEQFF

J gene: TRBJ1-1
D gene: TRBD1
clone size: NA
V gene: TRBV5-1
CDR3 DNA: TGCGCCAGCAGCACCAACAGGGGGGACACTGAAGCTTTCTTT
CDR3 protein: CASSTNRGDTEAFF

J gene: TRBJ1-2
D gene: NA
clone size: few
V gene: TRBV28
CDR3 DNA: TGTGCCAGCCTAGCGGCAGGACGAAGGGGCTACACCTTC
CDR3 protein: CASLAAGRRGYTF

J gene: TRBJ2-6
D gene: NA
clone size: NA
V gene: TRBV11-2
CDR3 DNA: TGTGCCAGCAGCTTAGTACTAGGTGGGGCCAACGTCCTGACTTTC
CDR3 protein: CASSLVLGGANVLTF

J gene: TRBJ1-4
D gene: TRBD1
clone size: NA
V gene: TRBV2
CDR3 DNA: TGTGCCAGCAGTGAAGGGCCGGTGGGGACAGTGTGGGAAAAACTGTTTTTT
CDR3 protein: CASSEGPVGTVWEKLFF

J gene: TRBJ2-4
D gene: NA
clone size: NA
V gene: TRBV29-1
CDR3 DNA: TGCAGCGTTGAGGAGGCCGGAGAAAACATTCAGTACTTC
CDR3 protein: CSVEEAGENIQYF

J gene: TRBJ1-5
D gene: TRBD1
clone size: NA
V gene: TRBV28
CDR3 DNA: TGTGCCAGCAGTTTCCCGACAGGGGTAAAGCCCCAGCATTTT
CDR3 protein: CASSFPTGVKPQHF

J gene: TRBJ2-1
D gene: TRBD2
clone size: NA
V gene: TRBV5-8
CDR3 DNA: TGTGCCAGCAGCTCTGGGACTAGCGGGATTTCCTACAATGAGCAGTTCTTC
CDR3 protein: CASSSGTSGISYNEQFF

J gene: TRBJ2-1
D gene: NA
clone size: NA
V gene: TRBV6-2/TRBV6-3
CDR3 DNA: TGTGCCAGCAGCCCTACGCTTGCGCGTGAGCAGTTCTTC
CDR3 protein: CASSPTLAREQFF

J gene: TRBJ2-7
D gene: NA
clone size: once
V gene: TRBV19
CDR3 DNA: TGTGCCAGTAGCTCCCTCGCAGGGTCCTACGAGCAGTACTTC
CDR3 protein: CASSSLAGSYEQYF

J gene: TRBJ2-7
D gene: TRBD2
clone size: NA
V gene: TRBV7-2
CDR3 DNA: TGTGCCAGCAGCTTAGTTGGTAGCGGGACTGGCGAGCAGTACTTC
CDR3 protein: CASSLVGSGTGEQYF

J gene: TRBJ1-3
D gene: NA
clone size: NA
V gene: TRBV6-1
CDR3 DNA: TGTGCCAGCAGTGCGAAGGGGGGGGACTCTGGAAACACCATATATTTT
CDR3 protein: CASSAKGGDSGNTIYF

J gene: TRBJ2-3
D gene: NA
clone size: NA
V gene: TRBV5-6
CDR3 DNA: TGTGCCAGCAGCGGGACTCCAACTAGCACAGATACGCAGTATTTT
CDR3 protein: CASSGTPTSTDTQYF

J gene: TRBJ1-1
D gene: NA
clone size: few
V gene: TRBV12-5
CDR3 DNA: TGTGCTAGTGGTTTGGGGCGGGGTGAAGCTTTCTTT
CDR3 protein: CASGLGRGEAFF

J gene: TRBJ1-5
D gene: TRBD1
clone size: few
V gene: TRBV4-1
CDR3 DNA: TGCGCCAGCAGCCAAGAAGGCTGGACAGGGAGCAATCAGCCCCAGCATTTT
CDR3 protein: CASSQEGWTGSNQPQHF

J gene: TRBJ1-5
D gene: TRBD1
clone size: once
V gene: TRBV28
CDR3 DNA: TGTGCCAGCACTGGACAGGGACGTAATCAGCCCCAGCATTTT
CDR3 protein: CASTGQGRNQPQHF

J gene: TRBJ2-3
D gene: TRBD1
clone size: NA
V gene: TRBV3-1/TRBV3-2
CDR3 DNA: TGTGCCAGCAGCTCTACAGGGGGTACGCAGTATTTT
CDR3 protein: CASSSTGGTQYF

J gene: TRBJ2-2
D gene: NA
clone size: few
V gene: TRBV4-3
CDR3 DNA: TGCGCCAGCAGCCAAGCGGGCGGGATGGACACCGGGGAGCTGTTTTTT
CDR3 protein: CASSQAGGMDTGELFF

J gene: TRBJ2-5
D gene: NA
clone size: NA
V gene: TRBV29-1
CDR3 DNA: TGCAGCGTTGCTAACCAAGAGACCCAGTACTTC
CDR3 protein: CSVANQETQYF

J gene: TRBJ2-7
D gene: TRBD2
clone size: NA
V gene: TRBV7-2
CDR3 DNA: TGTGCCAGCAGCTTATTCCGAGGACTAGCGGAGACGTACGAGCAGTACTTC
CDR3 protein: CASSLFRGLAETYEQYF

J gene: TRBJ2-5
D gene: TRBD2
clone size: NA
V gene: TRBV7-3
CDR3 DNA: TGTGCCAGCAGCGCCCAGGGACTAGCTGGGCAAGAGACCCAGTACTTC
CDR3 protein: CASSAQGLAGQETQYF

J gene: TRBJ1-2
D gene: NA
clone size: few
V gene: TRBV11-2
CDR3 DNA: TGTGCCAGCAGCTTAACATTCGACTATGGCTACACCTTC
CDR3 protein: CASSLTFDYGYTF

J gene: TRBJ2-5
D gene: NA
clone size: NA
V gene: TRBV18
CDR3 DNA: TGTGCCAGCTCACTTGGGACACCTCAAGAGACCCAGTACTTC
CDR3 protein: CASSLGTPQETQYF

J gene: TRBJ2-1
D gene: NA
clone size: once
V gene: TRBV5-1
CDR3 DNA: TGCGCCAGCAGCTTATCTCGGGGTCCATACAATGAGCAGTTCTTC
CDR3 protein: CASSLSRGPYNEQFF

J gene: TRBJ2-1
D gene: TRBD1
clone size: once
V gene: TRBV19
CDR3 DNA: TGTGCCAGTAGTATAGGGGACAGGGTCAATGAGCAGTTCTTC
CDR3 protein: CASSIGDRVNEQFF

J gene: TRBJ2-3
D gene: TRBD2
clone size: NA
V gene: TRBV19
CDR3 DNA: TGTGCCAGTACCTCAGCGGGACTAGCGGGAGGGTCTAGCACAGATACGCAGTATTTT
CDR3 protein: CASTSAGLAGGSSTDTQYF

J gene: TRBJ2-5
D gene: TRBD2
clone size: NA
V gene: TRBV7-6
CDR3 DNA: TGTGCCAGCAGCTTACTAGCGGGAGTAGTGGAGACCCAGTACTTC
CDR3 protein: CASSLLAGVVETQYF

J gene: TRBJ2-7
D gene: NA
clone size: NA
V gene: TRBV5-6
CDR3 DNA: TGTGCCAGCACCAGACTAGAGGGTAGATACGAGCAGTACTTC
CDR3 protein: CASTRLEGRYEQYF

J gene: TRBJ2-5
D gene: NA
clone size: NA
V gene: TRBV24-1
CDR3 DNA: TGTGCCACCAGTGACTCACAGGGTAGTGGAGAGACCCAGTACTTC
CDR3 protein: CATSDSQGSGETQYF

J gene: TRBJ2-1
D gene: TRBD1
clone size: NA
V gene: TRBV4-2
CDR3 DNA: TGTGCCAGCAGCCAGGAACCCGGGACAGCTTCCTACAATGAGCAGTTCTTC
CDR3 protein: CASSQEPGTASYNEQFF

J gene: TRBJ2-2
D gene: TRBD1
clone size: NA
V gene: TRBV9
CDR3 DNA: TGTGCCAGCAGCGAGGACAGGGGGCTGAGCTCCGGGGAGCTGTTTTTT
CDR3 protein: CASSEDRGLSSGELFF

J gene: TRBJ2-1
D gene: TRBD2
clone size: NA
V gene: TRBV28
CDR3 DNA: TGTGCCAGCAGTGGCTTACTAGCGGACTCCTACAATGAGCAGTTCTTC
CDR3 protein: CASSGLLADSYNEQFF

J gene: TRBJ2-5
D gene: TRBD1
clone size: once
V gene: TRBV5-1
CDR3 DNA: TGCGCCAGCAGCTTGAGTACAGGGGCAGAGACCCAGTACTTC
CDR3 protein: CASSLSTGAETQYF